This T cell receptor beta chain stems from a study of blood T cell repertoires in COVID-19 (dated by TCRdb to 2018 to 2021). Describing the broader study: Collaborator samples came from the United States, Italy and Spain and covered acute and convalescent phases of COVID-19. The prospective study material was composed of cDNA or gDNA derived from T cells, B-cell-depleted T cells, or PBMCs. Subjects who had been exposed to COVID-19, were actively infected with it, or had recovered from it provided the deeply sampled blood TCRbeta repertoires that made up the dataset. The repertoires were released in a freely available public database meant as a resource for research on the immune response to SARS-CoV-2. Samples came from the ongoing ImmuneRACE study (first 160 participants) plus 1,254 subjects from 6 global collaborators. Sample metadata almost always included a de-identified subject ID, COVID-19 status, age in years and sex. Where HLA class I and class II types were available, the types were taken from metadata supplied by the sample provider, not from assay-based typing.

At the junction V is shortened by 2 bases and J by 4 bases, with 21 bases in between. The cysteine opens and the phenylalanine closes a CDR3 of 17 amino acids. Only the CDR3 region is kept as DNA, spanning 51 bases read in frame from base 1. In the germline V gene (reference sequence), CDR1 corresponds to LGHDT and CDR2 to YNNKEL. The immunoSEQ Assay, a bias-controlled multiplex PCR, was used to amplify TCRbeta CDR3 regions from genomic DNA. Regarding the original processing steps: Nucleated cell counts per sample were estimated from amplification of reference gene primers within the assay. To quantify the absolute abundance of each unique TCRbeta CDR3 rearrangement, sequence reads were collapsed and filtered. Productive Simpson clonality was computed per sample as the square root of Simpson's diversity index over productive rearrangements. Held by TCRdb, this immuneACCESS table contains in-frame sequences only and omits some clones. Under half of the omission traces to an unresolved V gene where checked; the cause of the rest is unknown. V and J calls plus clone size are reproduced from that table; the DNA served to infer D and trimming. The sample table contains some 250,000 clones; only one count was recorded for around 87% of them. In total, the top ten clones hold over 5% of the sample.

One collaborating source in Seattle enrolled patients during active infection and followed them longitudinally through the course of disease. Each collaborating institution followed its own protocols to collect whole blood in K2EDTA tubes. For TCRbeta analysis, collaborators shipped samples as frozen whole blood, isolated PBMCs, or DNA extracted from either of those sample types. Overall study results and their limits: The amount of clinical and demographic metadata varied by source and participant and was provided uncurated.

Turning to this clone: The antigen it binds to is not known. It has no much larger one-base neighbor in the sample; base qualities were not kept.

Sequencing used peripheral blood. The rearrangement joined TRBV3-1 (or the pseudogene TRBV3-2) to TRBJ2-7; 6 matching bases give a weak D call of TRBD1. The receptor was isolated from a woman aged 55-75 years with COVID-19, enrolled during active disease. CDR3 loop: CASSQPRGFGGGYEQYF. The sequence in DNA is TGTGCCAGCAGCCAACCAAGGGGGTTTGGAGGCGGGTACGAGCAGTACTTC.